These 10 T cell receptor beta chains share one sample of origin, sequenced in a study of post-analysis software for immune sequencing data. These receptors have no identified antigens. Study results and caveats: Elevated frequency relative to controls characterized several TRBV segments in patients, TRBV5-6, TRBV5-1 and TRBV20-1 among them.

The TCR beta cDNA libraries carried unique molecular identifiers. TCRdb re-analysed the PCR reads in MiXCR, keeping a single row per CDR3 protein. The sample lists fewer than 700,000 distinct CDR3 sequences, about 44% occurring once. The sequenced material came from blood. The receptors derive from a girl between 10 and 17 years old with multiple sclerosis.

The chain is built from TRBV4-1 and TRBJ2-1, with D perhaps matching TRBD1 (5 bases). V lost 0 bases and J 1 base, leaving 13 bases between the germline ends. Germline CDR1 reads MGHRA; CDR2 reads YSYEKL. The CDR3 runs to 17 residues. Here the CDR3 reads CASSQEKAGLSYNEQFF. For the CDR3, the DNA is TGCGCCAGCAGCCAAGAAAAGGCAGGGCTGTCCTACAATGAGCAGTTCTTC.

The chain employs TRBV7-3 and TRBJ2-3; D gene uncertain. The germline V gene encodes CDR1 SGHTA and CDR2 FQGTGA. V was trimmed by 1 base and J by 4 bases, leaving 6 bases between them. The length of the CDR3 is 13 residues. This CDR3 reads CASSLNNADTQYF. The CDR3 DNA reads as TGTGCCAGCAGCTTAAATAACGCAGATACGCAGTATTTT. The full variable domain, its missing parts supplied by reference TRBV7-3 and TRBJ2-3, is GAGVSQTPSNKVTEKGKYVELRCDPISGHTALYWYRQSLGQGPEFLIYFQGTGAADDSGLPNDRFFAVRPEGSVSTLKIQRTERGDSAVYLCASSLNNADTQYFGPGTRLTVL.

This clonotype was found once. This rearrangement joins TRBV7-3 to TRBJ1-1; D ambiguous. Germline-derived CDR1 and CDR2 are SGHTA and FQGTGA. V was cut by 4 bases and J by 6 bases, with 15 bases left in between. CDR3 length: 14 residues. The CDR3 DNA follows: TGTGCCAGCAGCTCCCCGGCAGTTCGGGCTGAAGCTTTCTTT. Its translation: CASSSPAVRAEAFF.

J is TRBJ2-5 and V is TRBV20-1; 8 bases line up with TRBD2. V was clipped by 2 bases and J by 0 bases; unmatched bases: 5. CDR3 length: 15 amino acids. CDR1 is DFQATT, CDR2 SNEGSKA, per germline (reference sequence). The CDR3 is CSARTTSAHQETQYF. The CDR3, as DNA: TGCAGTGCTAGAACGACTAGCGCACACCAAGAGACCCAGTACTTC.

Comment on this clonotype: Sequence at one end of the junction differs from germline and may be a read error. The rearrangement uses TRBV12-3 or TRBV12-4 and TRBJ2-5; D is ambiguous. The CDR3 sequence is 11 residues long. The CDR3 is CASSLKEIQYF. CDR3 coding DNA: TGTGCCAGCAGCCTCAAGGAGATCCAGTACTTC.

The CDR3 DNA sequence: TGTGCCAGCAGCCTTAGACAGGGGGCTGGTAATGAAAAACTGTTTTTT. This gives the protein CASSLRQGAGNEKLFF. The chain has TRBV27 and TRBJ1-4, with 10 bases that match TRBD1. The germline gives CDR1 MNHEY, CDR2 SMNVEV (reference sequence). The CDR3 sequence is 16 residues long. Trimming took 6 bases from V and 4 from J; bases not matched to a gene: 8.

This clonotype has more than one count but fewer than ten. The V call is TRBV20-1, the J call TRBJ2-5; D is unclear. This CDR3 spans 13 amino acids. Deletions cut 0 bases from V and 2 bases from J, with 7 bases between. Per the germline V gene, CDR1 is DFQATT and CDR2 is SNEGSKA (reference sequence). CDR3 DNA sequence: TGCAGTGCTAGAGATCAAAGGCAAGAGACCCAGTACTTC. This codes for CSARDQRQETQYF.

This clonotype has only a few counts. J is TRBJ2-5 and V is TRBV20-1; D remains unclear. The CDR3 is made up of 10 amino acids. Germline loops: CDR1 DFQATT, CDR2 SNEGSKA (reference sequence). With 7 bases removed from V and 5 bases from J, the gap between germline ends came to 8 bases. The CDR3 reads CSVRKETQYF. Here the CDR3 DNA reads TGCAGTGTCCGGAAGGAGACCCAGTACTTC.

This clonotype was observed a handful of times. This rearrangement joins TRBV9 to TRBJ1-2, with D unclear. The CDR3 length is 12 residues. Germline loops: CDR1 SGDLS, CDR2 YYNGEE. V lost 0 bases, J lost 6 bases, and 6 bases lay in between. The CDR3 DNA is TGTGCCAGCAGCGTAGCGGCAGATGGCTACACCTTC. Translated: CASSVAADGYTF.

The CDR3 bases are TGTGCCAGCAGCTTGTCGATTCTCGGGACCCCAAGGGATCGGAATGAGCAGTTCTTC. It encodes CASSLSILGTPRDRNEQFF. The chain joins TRBV7-9 to TRBJ2-1, with D possibly called TRBD1 or TRBD2 (5 bases each). The CDR3 sequence is 19 residues long. Germline assignment: CDR1 SEHNR and CDR2 FQNEAQ (reference sequence). Between the trimmed V and J ends, which lost 3 bases and 7 bases, there was a span of 28 bases.